The 8 T cell receptor beta chains listed next were all sequenced from one sample in a study. TCRdb independently ran MiXCR on the RT-PCR reads; one entry per CDR3 protein. The table includes about 680,000 distinct CDR3 sequences, 14% detected once. Sequencing input: memory CD4+ T cells from blood. These receptors were obtained from a female donor in good health, serving as a healthy control.

This clonotype was observed a handful of times. The chain employs TRBV24-1 and TRBJ2-2; D is uncertain. Germline assignment: CDR1 KGHDR and CDR2 SFDVKD. This CDR3 contains 16 residues. Between the trimmed V and J ends, which lost 0 bases and 1 base, there was a span of 8 bases. CDR3 nucleotides: TGTGCCACCAGTGATTTGGGGAAGCGGAACACCGGGGAGCTGTTTTTT. Protein sequence: CATSDLGKRNTGELFF.

The sample holds a few counts of this clonotype. V gene TRBV5-1 combines with J gene TRBJ2-6; weak D call: TRBD2 (5 bases). The V gene lost 0 bases and the J gene lost 1 base, with 11 bases spanning the gap. From germline, CDR1 is SGHRS and CDR2 YFSETQ. This CDR3 region has 17 residues. For the CDR3, the DNA is TGCGCCAGCAGCTTGGCGTCGGGAACGTCTGGGGCCAACGTCCTGACTTTC. This encodes CASSLASGTSGANVLTF.

This clonotype has just a few counts. This rearrangement joins TRBV7-9 to TRBJ2-3; no reliable D call. Per germline, CDR1 SEHNR and CDR2 FQNEAQ (reference sequence). Trimming removed 0 bases from V and 2 bases from J, with 12 bases in between. This CDR3 has 16 residues. The CDR3 bases are TGTGCCAGCAGCTTAGCGGCCTCGCTCTCCACAGATACGCAGTATTTT. As protein: CASSLAASLSTDTQYF.

This clonotype appeared a few times. The genes are TRBV6-2 or TRBV6-3 and TRBJ2-3; a weak D match, TRBD2 (6 bases). Germline CDR1 reads MNHEY; CDR2 reads SVGEGT. V dropped 2 bases and J dropped 2 bases, with 11 bases sitting between them. The CDR3 is made up of 15 amino acids. CDR3: CASSYPQGLTDTQYF. CDR3 DNA: TGTGCCAGCAGTTACCCGCAGGGACTCACAGATACGCAGTATTTT.

This clonotype occurred a few times. The chain is built from TRBV20-1 and TRBJ2-5, with D possibly TRBD2 on 6 matching bases. The CDR3 extends over 15 amino acids. Trimming pared 0 bases from V and 1 base from J, leaving 12 bases between. Germline values: CDR1 DFQATT, CDR2 SNEGSKA (reference sequence). As DNA, the CDR3 is TGCAGTGCTAGAGATACCGGGAGAGCCCAAGAGACCCAGTACTTC. Its translation is CSARDTGRAQETQYF.

This clonotype was seen ten or more times. The chain is built from TRBV7-2 and TRBJ2-7, with 8 bases matching TRBD1. The junction had 7 bases not matched to a gene; V was cut back by 3 bases and J by 3 bases. Germline V gives CDR1 SGHTA, CDR2 FQGNSA. The CDR3 is 15 amino acids. The CDR3 loop is CASSFGQGIGYEQYF. The CDR3 DNA is TGTGCCAGCAGCTTCGGACAGGGAATAGGCTACGAGCAGTACTTC.

This chain joins TRBV15 and TRBJ1-6; perhaps TRBD1 as D (5 bases). The V end lost 0 bases, the J end lost 10 bases, and 16 bases lay between the germline ends. This CDR3 comprises 16 residues. The germline V gene has CDR1 LNHNV and CDR2 YYDKDF (reference sequence). CDR3 sequence reads: CATSREGGYSGSPLHF. CDR3 nucleotides: TGTGCCACCAGCAGAGAGGGGGGGTATTCGGGCTCACCCCTCCACTTT.

This clonotype was detected a few times. CDR3 amino acids: CASTRDRVGGYTF. The CDR3 DNA is TGTGCCAGCACCAGAGACAGGGTGGGTGGCTACACCTTC. V gene TRBV6-5 combines with J gene TRBJ1-2, with 7 bases that match TRBD1. This CDR3 has 13 residues. Germline V gives CDR1 MNHEY, CDR2 SVGAGI. J gave up 7 bases and V 7 bases, and 9 bases lay outside the gene matches.